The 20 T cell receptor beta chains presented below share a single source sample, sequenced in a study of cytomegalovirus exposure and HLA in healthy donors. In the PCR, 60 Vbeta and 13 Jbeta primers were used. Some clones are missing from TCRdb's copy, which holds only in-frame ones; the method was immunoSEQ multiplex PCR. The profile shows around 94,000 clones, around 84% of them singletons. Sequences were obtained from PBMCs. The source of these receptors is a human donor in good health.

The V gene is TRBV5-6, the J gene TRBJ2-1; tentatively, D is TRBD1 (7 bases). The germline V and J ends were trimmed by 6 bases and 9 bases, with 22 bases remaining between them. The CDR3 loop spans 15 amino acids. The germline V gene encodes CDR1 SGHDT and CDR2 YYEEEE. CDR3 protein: CASNPTGRQYAEQFF. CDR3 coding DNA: TGTGCCAGCAACCCGACAGGGAGGCAGTATGCTGAGCAGTTCTTC.

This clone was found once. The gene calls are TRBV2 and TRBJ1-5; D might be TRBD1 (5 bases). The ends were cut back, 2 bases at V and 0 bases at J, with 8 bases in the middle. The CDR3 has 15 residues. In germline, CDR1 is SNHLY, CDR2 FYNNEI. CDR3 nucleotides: TGTGCCAGCAGTGAACAGGGCCATAGCAATCAGCCCCAGCATTTT. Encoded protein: CASSEQGHSNQPQHF.

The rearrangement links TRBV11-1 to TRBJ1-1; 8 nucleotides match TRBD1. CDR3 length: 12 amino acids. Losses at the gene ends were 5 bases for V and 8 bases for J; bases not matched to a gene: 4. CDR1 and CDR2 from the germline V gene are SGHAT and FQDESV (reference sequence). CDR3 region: CASSGRDREAFF. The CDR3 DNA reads TGTGCCAGCAGCGGACGGGACAGGGAAGCTTTCTTT. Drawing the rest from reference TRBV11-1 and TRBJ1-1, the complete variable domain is EAEVAQSPRYKITEKSQAVAFWCDPISGHATLYWYRQILGQGPELLVQFQDESVVDDSQLPKDRFSAERLKGVDSTLKIQPAELGDSAMYLCASSGRDREAFFGQGTRLTVV.

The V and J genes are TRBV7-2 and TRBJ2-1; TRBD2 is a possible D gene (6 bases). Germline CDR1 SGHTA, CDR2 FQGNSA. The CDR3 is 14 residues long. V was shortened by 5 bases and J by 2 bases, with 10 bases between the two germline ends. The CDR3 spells CASSGTPPYNEQFF. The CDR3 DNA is TGTGCCAGCAGCGGGACTCCCCCCTACAATGAGCAGTTCTTC. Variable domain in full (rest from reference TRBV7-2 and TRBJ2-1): GAGVSQSPSNKVTEKGKDVELRCDPISGHTALYWYRQSLGQGLEFLIYFQGNSAPDKSGLPSDRFSAERTGGSVSTLTIQRTQQEDSAVYLCASSGTPPYNEQFFGPGTRLTVL.

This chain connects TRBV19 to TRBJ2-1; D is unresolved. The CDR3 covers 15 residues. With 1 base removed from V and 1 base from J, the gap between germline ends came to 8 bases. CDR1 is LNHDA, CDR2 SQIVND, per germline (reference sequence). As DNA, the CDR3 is TGTGCCAGTAGTATAGGGGCTGCTTCCTACAATGAGCAGTTCTTC. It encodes CASSIGAASYNEQFF.

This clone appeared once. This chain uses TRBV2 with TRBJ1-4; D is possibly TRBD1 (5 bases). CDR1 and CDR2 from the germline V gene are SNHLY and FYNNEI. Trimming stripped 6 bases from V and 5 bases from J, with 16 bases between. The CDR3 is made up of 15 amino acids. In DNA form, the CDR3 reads TGTGCCAGCAGGCCCCCGGGGCGGGACAATGAAAAACTGTTTTTT. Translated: CASRPPGRDNEKLFF.

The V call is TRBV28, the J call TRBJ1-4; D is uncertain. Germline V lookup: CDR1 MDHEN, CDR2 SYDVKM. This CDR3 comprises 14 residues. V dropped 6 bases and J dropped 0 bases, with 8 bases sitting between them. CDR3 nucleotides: TGTGCCAGCAGGCACCGGGCAACTAATGAAAAACTGTTTTTT. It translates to CASRHRATNEKLFF.

The CDR3 DNA is TGTGCCAGCAGCTTAACAGGGGTACTTACTGAAGCTTTCTTT. Protein: CASSLTGVLTEAFF. This chain uses TRBV7-3 with TRBJ1-1, with D possibly matching TRBD1 (5 bases). V lost 0 bases to trimming and J lost 5 bases, with 10 bases between them. This CDR3 is 14 amino acids long. CDR1 and CDR2 from the germline V gene are SGHTA and FQGTGA.

The chain's CDR3 is CASSLGGLKSGYTF. The CDR3, as DNA: TGTGCCAGTAGTCTCGGGGGTCTGAAGAGCGGCTACACCTTC. This chain connects TRBV19 to TRBJ1-2, with D possibly TRBD1 on 5 matching bases. The CDR3 runs to 14 residues. Germline V gene lookup returns CDR1 LNHDA and CDR2 SQIVND (reference sequence). With 5 bases removed from V and 8 bases from J, the gap between germline ends came to 18 bases.

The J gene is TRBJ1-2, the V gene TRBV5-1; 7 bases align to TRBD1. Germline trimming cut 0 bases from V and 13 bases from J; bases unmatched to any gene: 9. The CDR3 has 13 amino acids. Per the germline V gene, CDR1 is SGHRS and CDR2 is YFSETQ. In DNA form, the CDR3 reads TGCGCCAGCAGCTTGGAGGGCAGGGGGAAGGGCACCTTC. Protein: CASSLEGRGKGTF.

The CDR3 sequence: CASRTAGQTGDTQYF. The CDR3 DNA reads as TGTGCCAGTAGAACTGCAGGACAAACGGGAGATACGCAGTATTTT. This chain joins TRBV19 and TRBJ2-3, with TRBD1 as a possible D gene (5 bases). The CDR3 covers 15 residues. V was pared by 6 bases and J by 5 bases, with 18 bases between. Germline CDR1 is LNHDA and CDR2 is SQIVND (reference sequence).

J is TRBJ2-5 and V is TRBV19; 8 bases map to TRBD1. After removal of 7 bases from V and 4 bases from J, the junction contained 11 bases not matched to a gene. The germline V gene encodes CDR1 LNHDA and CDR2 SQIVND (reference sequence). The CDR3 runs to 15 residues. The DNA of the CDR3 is TGTGCCAGTACTCAAGGACAGGGAAGTGGAGAGACCCAGTACTTC. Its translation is CASTQGQGSGETQYF.

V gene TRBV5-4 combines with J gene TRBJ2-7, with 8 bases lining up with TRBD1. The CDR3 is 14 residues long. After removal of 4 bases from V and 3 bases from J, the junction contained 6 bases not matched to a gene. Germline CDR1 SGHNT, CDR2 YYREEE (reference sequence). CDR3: CASSPRTGFYEQYF. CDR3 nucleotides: TGTGCCAGCAGCCCCCGGACAGGGTTCTACGAGCAGTACTTC.

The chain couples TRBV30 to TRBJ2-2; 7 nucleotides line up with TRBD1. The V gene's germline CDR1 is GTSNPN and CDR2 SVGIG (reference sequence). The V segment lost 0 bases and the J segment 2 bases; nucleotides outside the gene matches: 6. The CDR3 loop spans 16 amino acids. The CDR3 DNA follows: TGTGCCTGGAGTGTCCGAACAGGGGTCAACACCGGGGAGCTGTTTTTT. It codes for CAWSVRTGVNTGELFF.

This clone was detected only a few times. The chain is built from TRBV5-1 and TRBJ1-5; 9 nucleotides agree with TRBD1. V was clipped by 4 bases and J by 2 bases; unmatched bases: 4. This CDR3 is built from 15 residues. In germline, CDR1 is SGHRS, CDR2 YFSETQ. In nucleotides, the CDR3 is TGCGCCAGCAGCGTGGGACAGGGTGGCAATCAGCCCCAGCATTTT. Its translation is CASSVGQGGNQPQHF. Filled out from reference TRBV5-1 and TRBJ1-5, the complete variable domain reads KAGVTQTPRYLIKTRGQQVTLSCSPISGHRSVSWYQQTPGQGLQFLFEYFSETQRNKGNFPGRFSGRQFSNSRSEMNVSTLELGDSALYLCASSVGQGGNQPQHFGDGTRLSIL.

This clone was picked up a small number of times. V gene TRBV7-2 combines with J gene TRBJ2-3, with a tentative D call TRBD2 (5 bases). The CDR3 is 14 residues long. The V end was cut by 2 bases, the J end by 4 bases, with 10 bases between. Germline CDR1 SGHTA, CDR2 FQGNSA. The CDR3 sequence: CASSLMLASDTQYF. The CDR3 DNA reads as TGTGCCAGCAGCTTAATGCTAGCTTCAGATACGCAGTATTTT.

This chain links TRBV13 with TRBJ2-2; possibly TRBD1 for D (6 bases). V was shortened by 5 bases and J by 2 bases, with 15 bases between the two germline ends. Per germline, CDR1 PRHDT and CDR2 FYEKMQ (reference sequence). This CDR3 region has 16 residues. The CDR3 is CASSPDSERNTGELFF. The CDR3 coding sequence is TGTGCCAGCAGCCCGGACAGCGAACGTAACACCGGGGAGCTGTTTTTT.

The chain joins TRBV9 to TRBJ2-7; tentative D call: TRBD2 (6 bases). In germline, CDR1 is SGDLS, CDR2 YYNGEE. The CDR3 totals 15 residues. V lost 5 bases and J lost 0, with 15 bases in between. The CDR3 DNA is TGTGCCAGCAGTTCCGGGACTCTCAGCTCCTACGAGCAGTACTTC. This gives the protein CASSSGTLSSYEQYF.

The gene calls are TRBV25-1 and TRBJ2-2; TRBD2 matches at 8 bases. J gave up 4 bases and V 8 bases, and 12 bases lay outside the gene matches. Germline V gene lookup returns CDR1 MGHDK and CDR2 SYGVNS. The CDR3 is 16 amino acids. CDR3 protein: CASHSGSRGVTGELFF. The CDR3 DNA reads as TGTGCCAGCCATTCCGGCTCGCGGGGGGTCACCGGGGAGCTGTTTTTT. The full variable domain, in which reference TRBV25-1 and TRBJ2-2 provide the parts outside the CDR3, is EADIYQTPRYLVIGTGKKITLECSQTMGHDKMYWYQQDPGMELHLIHYSYGVNSTEKGDLSSESTVSRIRTEHFPLTLESARPSHTSQYLCASHSGSRGVTGELFFGEGSRLTVL.

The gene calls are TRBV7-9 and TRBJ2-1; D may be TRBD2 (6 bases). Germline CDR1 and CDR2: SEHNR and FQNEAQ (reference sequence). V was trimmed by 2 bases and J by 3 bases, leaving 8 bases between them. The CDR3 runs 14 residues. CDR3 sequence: CASSLRGNYNEQFF. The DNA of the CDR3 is TGTGCCAGCAGCTTACGGGGGAACTACAATGAGCAGTTCTTC.